A selection of T cell receptor beta chains follows, all from one sample in a study of cytomegalovirus exposure and HLA in healthy donors. The data were produced by immunoSEQ multiplex PCR, yet TCRdb's version contains in-frame clones alone and is incomplete. Of 70,000 or so clones listed, less than 80% are singletons. Source material: PBMCs. These receptors originate from a woman aged 45 to 65 in good health and CMV-seronegative. Both conserved end residues are trimmed from each CDR3.

V: TRBV28
J: TRBJ2-7
CDR3: ASTPGQGWGEQY

V: TRBV5-1
J: TRBJ2-1
CDR3: ASSFVVVGNNEQF

V: TRBV6-5
J: TRBJ2-7
CDR3: ASRDLDFSSYEQY

V: TRBV7-8
J: TRBJ1-2
CDR3: ASSLGPQPGGYT

V: TRBV11-2
J: TRBJ2-7
CDR3: ASSLGGIPYEQY

V: TRBV12-5
J: TRBJ1-3
CDR3: ASGLGHGNTIY

V: TRBV7-8
J: TRBJ2-5
CDR3: ASSLVVGLAGGHQETQY

V: TRBV29-1
J: TRBJ2-2
CDR3: SVKTGQTNTGELF

V: TRBV18
J: TRBJ1-1
CDR3: ASSPPGQGPATEAF

V: TRBV6-5
J: TRBJ2-7
CDR3: ASSPKGYEQY

V: TRBV29-1
J: TRBJ2-7
CDR3: SVDPGVGTYEQY

V: TRBV19
J: TRBJ2-5
CDR3: ASSKLRWETQY

V: TRBV6-5
J: TRBJ2-5
CDR3: ASSLGPQETQY

V: TRBV9
J: TRBJ2-3
CDR3: ASSARPGLAGASDTQY

V: TRBV9
J: TRBJ1-1
CDR3: ASSPSRRPNLAF

V: TRBV6-4
J: TRBJ1-5
CDR3: ASIPEGGTGNQPQH

V: TRBV11-2
J: TRBJ1-2
CDR3: ASSLFAGINYGYT

V: TRBV7-6
J: TRBJ1-5
CDR3: ASSAGQSQPQH

V: TRBV9
J: TRBJ2-3
CDR3: ASSVTAATDTQY

V: TRBV30
J: TRBJ1-1
CDR3: AWSPDRERREAF

V: TRBV2
J: TRBJ2-5
CDR3: ASTPGLQETQY

V: TRBV5-1
J: TRBJ2-5
CDR3: ASSSWTGKETQY

V: TRBV7-2
J: TRBJ2-3
CDR3: ATQLNLREVGRDTQY

V: TRBV7-8
J: TRBJ1-4
CDR3: ASSLQGGKLF

V: TRBV4-3
J: TRBJ2-3
CDR3: ASSLREGGTDTQY

V: TRBV5-1
J: TRBJ2-5
CDR3: ASSSRQRGQETQY

V: TRBV5-1
J: TRBJ2-7
CDR3: ASSSERGQGINEQY

V: TRBV27
J: TRBJ2-2
CDR3: ASSADRGATGELF

V: TRBV5-4
J: TRBJ1-2
CDR3: ASSPTQGDGYT

V: TRBV7-2
J: TRBJ2-3
CDR3: ASTSYQTATDTQY

V: TRBV27
J: TRBJ1-4
CDR3: ASSPSKNPVSGEKLF

V: TRBV4-1
J: TRBJ2-7
CDR3: ASSVSTGGTYEQY

V: TRBV5-6
J: TRBJ2-7
CDR3: ASSSFYEQY

V: TRBV5-1
J: TRBJ2-1
CDR3: ASSLVLLASSSYNEQF

V: TRBV19
J: TRBJ2-1
CDR3: ASSTRGQGSYNEQF

V: TRBV19
J: TRBJ1-4
CDR3: ASWDRGHANEKLF

V: TRBV19
J: TRBJ1-5
CDR3: ASSDDRGVGQPQH

V: TRBV4-2
J: TRBJ1-2
CDR3: ASSQDQRQGATRPGYT

V: TRBV28
J: TRBJ2-2
CDR3: ASSLYTGTGSSVGELF

V: TRBV21-1
J: TRBJ2-5
CDR3: ASTVGSGAETQY

V: TRBV4-1
J: .
CDR3: ASSRDAGPYEQY

V: TRBV7-2
J: TRBJ2-5
CDR3: ASRLSGTSGGETQY

V: TRBV2
J: TRBJ2-2
CDR3: ASRTGTGVGELF

V: TRBV25-1
J: TRBJ2-2
CDR3: ASSELYRSGSSGELF

V: TRBV6-5
J: TRBJ2-6
CDR3: ASSYQGTAGANVLT

V: TRBV29-1
J: TRBJ1-1
CDR3: SVVASHTEAF

V: TRBV27
J: TRBJ2-5
CDR3: ASRTHREGYQETQY